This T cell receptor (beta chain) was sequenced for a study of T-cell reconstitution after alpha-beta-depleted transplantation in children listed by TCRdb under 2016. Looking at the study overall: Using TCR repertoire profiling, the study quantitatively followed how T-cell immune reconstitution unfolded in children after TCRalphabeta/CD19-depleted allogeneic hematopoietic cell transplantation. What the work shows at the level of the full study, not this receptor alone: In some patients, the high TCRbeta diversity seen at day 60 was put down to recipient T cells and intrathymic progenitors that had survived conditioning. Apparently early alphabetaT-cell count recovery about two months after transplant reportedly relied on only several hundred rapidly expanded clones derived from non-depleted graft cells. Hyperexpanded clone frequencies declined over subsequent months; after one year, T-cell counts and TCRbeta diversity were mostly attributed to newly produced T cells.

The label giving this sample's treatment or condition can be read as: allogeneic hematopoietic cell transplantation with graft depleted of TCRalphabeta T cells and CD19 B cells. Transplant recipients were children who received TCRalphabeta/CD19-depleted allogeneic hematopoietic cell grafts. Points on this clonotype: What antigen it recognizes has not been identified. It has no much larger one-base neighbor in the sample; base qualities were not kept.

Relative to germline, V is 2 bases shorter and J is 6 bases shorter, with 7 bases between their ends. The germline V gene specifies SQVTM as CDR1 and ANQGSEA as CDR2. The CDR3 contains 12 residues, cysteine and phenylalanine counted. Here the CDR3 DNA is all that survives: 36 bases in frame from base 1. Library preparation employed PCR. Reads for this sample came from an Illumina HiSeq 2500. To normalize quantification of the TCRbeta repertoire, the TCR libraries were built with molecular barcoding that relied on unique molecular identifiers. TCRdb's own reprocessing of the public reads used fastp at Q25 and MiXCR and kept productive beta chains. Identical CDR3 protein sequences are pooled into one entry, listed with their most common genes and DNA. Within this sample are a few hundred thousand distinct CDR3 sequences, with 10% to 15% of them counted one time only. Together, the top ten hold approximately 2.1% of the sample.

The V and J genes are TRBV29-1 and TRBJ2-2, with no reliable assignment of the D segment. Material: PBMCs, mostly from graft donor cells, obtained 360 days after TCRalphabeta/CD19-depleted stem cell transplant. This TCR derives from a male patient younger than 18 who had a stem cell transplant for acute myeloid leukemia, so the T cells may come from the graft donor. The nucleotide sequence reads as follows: TGCAGCGTTGAACCCAGGCCCGGGGAGCTGTTTTTT. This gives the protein CSVEPRPGELFF.